The 16 T cell receptor beta chains listed next were all sequenced from one sample in a study of blood T cell repertoires in COVID-19. Generated by immunoSEQ multiplex PCR, the TCRdb table keeps only in-frame clones and is missing some. The repertoire consists of roughly 80,000 clones, with 65% to 85% occurring once and the leading ten covering over 4.5%. Sequencing was performed on peripheral blood. The origin of the receptors is a man between 60 and 75 years old with active or convalescent COVID-19.

The gene calls are TRBV18 and TRBJ1-1; perhaps TRBD1 as D (6 bases). The CDR3 runs 13 residues. V gave up 3 bases and J gave up 1 base, with 6 bases separating them. Germline CDR1 is KGHSH and CDR2 is LQKENI. The CDR3 spells CASSPGQNTEAFF. The CDR3 DNA reads TGTGCCAGCTCACCGGGACAGAACACTGAAGCTTTCTTT. The full variable domain, its missing parts supplied by reference TRBV18 and TRBJ1-1, is NAGVMQNPRHLVRRRGQEARLRCSPMKGHSHVYWYRQLPEEGLKFMVYLQKENIIDESGMPKERFSAEFPKEGPSILRIQQVVRGDSAAYFCASSPGQNTEAFFGQGTRLTVV.

This chain links TRBV4-1 with TRBJ2-2; 11 nucleotides line up with TRBD2. The germline V gene has CDR1 MGHRA and CDR2 YSYEKL. Trimming took 2 bases from V and 2 from J; bases not matched to a gene: 7. This CDR3 region has 18 residues. In DNA, the CDR3 is TGCGCCAGCAGCCAAAATCCGGGACTAGCGGACAACACCGGGGAGCTGTTTTTT. Encoded protein: CASSQNPGLADNTGELFF.

This clone was seen only a few times. This sequence joins TRBV7-2 and TRBJ2-1; 10 nucleotides agree with TRBD1. This CDR3 comprises 15 residues. Germline-derived CDR1 and CDR2 are SGHTA and FQGNSA. Trimming cost V 1 base and J 4 bases; bases outside gene matches: 1. CDR3 in amino acids: CASSLGQGAYNEQFF. CDR3 nucleotides: TGTGCCAGCAGCTTAGGACAGGGGGCTTACAATGAGCAGTTCTTC.

This chain joins TRBV4-1 and TRBJ2-7, with TRBD2 matching over 8 bases. The CDR3 covers 14 residues. V shed 6 bases and J 6 bases; nucleotides not matched to a gene: 10. In germline, CDR1 is MGHRA, CDR2 YSYEKL. The CDR3 protein is CASSLSSGGGEQYF. For the CDR3, the DNA is TGCGCCAGCAGTCTATCGAGCGGGGGAGGCGAGCAGTACTTC.

This chain links TRBV7-3 with TRBJ2-7; possible D gene TRBD1, 6 bases. This CDR3 region has 16 residues. Trimming shortened V by 5 bases and J by 5 bases, and 22 bases separated the two germline ends. CDR1 is SGHTA and CDR2 is FQGTGA in the germline V gene. CDR3 region: CASSQMGATGSHEQYF. In DNA, the CDR3 is TGTGCCAGCAGCCAAATGGGGGCCACAGGGAGCCACGAGCAGTACTTC. Filled out from reference TRBV7-3 and TRBJ2-7, the complete variable domain reads GAGVSQTPSNKVTEKGKYVELRCDPISGHTALYWYRQSLGQGPEFLIYFQGTGAADDSGLPNDRFFAVRPEGSVSTLKIQRTERGDSAVYLCASSQMGATGSHEQYFGPGTRLTVT.

This rearrangement joins TRBV27 to TRBJ1-4; 7 bases map to TRBD1. The germline CDR1 and CDR2 sequences are MNHEY and SMNVEV (reference sequence). The CDR3 runs to 16 residues. V gave up 3 bases and J gave up 5 bases; unmatched junction bases: 9. The DNA of the CDR3 is TGTGCCAGCAGTTTCCGCTCGGGACAGTTAAATGAAAAACTGTTTTTT. Protein: CASSFRSGQLNEKLFF. The variable domain in full, with the rest retrieved from reference TRBV27 and TRBJ1-4, is EAQVTQNPRYLITVTGKKLTVTCSQNMNHEYMSWYRQDPGLGLRQIYYSMNVEVTDKGDVPEGYKVSRKEKRNFPLILESPSPNQTSLYFCASSFRSGQLNEKLFFGSGTQLSVL.

The chain has TRBV15 and TRBJ1-5; 8 positions agree with TRBD1. The trim removed 3 bases at V and 3 bases at J, leaving 1 base unmatched. Germline V CDR1 and CDR2: LNHNV, YYDKDF (reference sequence). The CDR3 is made up of 14 amino acids. In nucleotides, the CDR3 is TGTGCCACCAGCAGGGGACAGGTCAATCAGCCCCAGCATTTT. Translated: CATSRGQVNQPQHF. The full variable domain, with the rest looked up from reference TRBV15 and TRBJ1-5, is DAMVIQNPRYQVTQFGKPVTLSCSQTLNHNVMYWYQQKSSQAPKLLFHYYDKDFNNEADTPDNFQSRRPNTSFCFLDIRSPGLGDTAMYLCATSRGQVNQPQHFGDGTRLSIL.

V and J are TRBV18 and TRBJ2-5; TRBD2 matches at 12 bases. The CDR3 covers 15 residues. Germline CDR1 KGHSH, CDR2 LQKENI. The V and J ends lost 6 bases and 2 bases, in that order; junction bases with no gene match: 4. Here the CDR3 reads CASSETSGGQETQYF. The CDR3 DNA sequence: TGTGCCAGCTCCGAAACTAGCGGGGGGCAAGAGACCCAGTACTTC.

The chain uses TRBV2 and TRBJ1-2; maybe TRBD1 (5 bases). CDR1 and CDR2 (germline): SNHLY, FYNNEI. Trimming took off 4 bases at V and 7 bases at J, with 16 bases between the two ends. The CDR3 extends over 14 amino acids. In DNA, the CDR3 is TGTGCCAGCAGTGGTCGGACTTCCGGGGGTGGCTACACCTTC. Protein sequence: CASSGRTSGGGYTF.

This clone was observed a few times. The V call is TRBV3-1 (or the pseudogene TRBV3-2), the J call TRBJ1-2; possibly TRBD1 for D (6 bases). Per the germline V gene, CDR1 is LGHDT and CDR2 is YNNKEL (reference sequence). Trimming stripped 4 bases from V and 8 bases from J, with 17 bases between. This CDR3 has 14 residues. The CDR3 is CASSLGGGAVGYTF. As DNA, the CDR3 is TGTGCCAGCAGCCTCGGCGGGGGGGCGGTGGGCTACACCTTC.

This chain uses TRBV3-1 (or the pseudogene TRBV3-2) with TRBJ1-2; no definite D call. Trimming cost V 0 bases and J 7 bases, with 12 bases left between them. The CDR3 loop spans 14 amino acids. Germline loops: CDR1 LGHDT, CDR2 YNNKEL (reference sequence). CDR3 loop: CASSQDSGGFGYTF. In DNA, the CDR3 is TGTGCCAGCAGCCAAGATTCAGGAGGGTTTGGCTACACCTTC.

Only a few counts were recorded for this clone. This chain uses TRBV6-5 with TRBJ2-5; D possibly corresponds to TRBD1 (7 bases). The CDR3 contains 14 residues. The germline V and J ends were trimmed by 7 bases and 4 bases, with 16 bases remaining between them. CDR1 MNHEY and CDR2 SVGAGI come from the germline V gene. CDR3 DNA: TGTGCCAGCACGGAGGGGGCCGGAGTAGAGACCCAGTACTTC. This codes for CASTEGAGVETQYF.

This chain joins TRBV30 and TRBJ1-2; TRBD1 matches 7 bases. CDR1 GTSNPN and CDR2 SVGIG come from the germline V gene (reference sequence). With 4 bases clipped from V and 8 bases from J, the junction kept 4 bases outside the gene matches. The CDR3 spans 11 residues. CDR3 protein: CAWNRGQGYTF. Written as DNA, the CDR3 is TGTGCCTGGAACAGGGGTCAAGGCTACACCTTC.

The J gene is TRBJ2-2, the V gene TRBV11-2; D call uncertain. Germline assignment: CDR1 SGHAT and CDR2 FQNNGV. V was pared by 1 base and J by 8 bases, with 5 bases between. The CDR3 extends over 12 amino acids. This chain's CDR3 is CASSLGLGELFF. The DNA of the CDR3 is TGTGCCAGCAGCTTAGGACTGGGGGAGCTGTTTTTT.

A note on this clone: Other DNA sequences in this sample translate to the same CDR3. The genes are TRBV5-1 and TRBJ2-7; D is perhaps TRBD1 (6 bases). CDR3 length equals 13 residues. Germline V gene data show CDR1 as SGHRS and CDR2 as YFSETQ. V lost 0 bases and J 4 bases, leaving 8 bases between the germline ends. The CDR3 coding sequence is TGCGCCAGCAGCTTGGAGCAGGGGTACGAGCAGTACTTC. It codes for CASSLEQGYEQYF.

The rearrangement links TRBV7-2 to TRBJ2-7; a weak D match, TRBD2 (6 bases). From germline, CDR1 is SGHTA and CDR2 FQGNSA. The CDR3 runs to 13 residues. Trimming stripped 6 bases from V and 0 bases from J, with 9 bases between. The CDR3 region has the DNA TGTGCCAGCAGGGGGAGGAGCTCCTACGAGCAGTACTTC. It yields the protein CASRGRSSYEQYF. Complete variable domain (other parts from reference TRBV7-2 and TRBJ2-7): GAGVSQSPSNKVTEKGKDVELRCDPISGHTALYWYRQSLGQGLEFLIYFQGNSAPDKSGLPSDRFSAERTGGSVSTLTIQRTQQEDSAVYLCASRGRSSYEQYFGPGTRLTVT.